This T cell receptor (beta chain) was recorded in a study of T cells in localized non-small cell lung cancer. Findings and caveats of the study: Among the tissues sampled, uninvolved adjacent lung had the highest T cell clonality, above tumor. A median approximately 59 of the top 100 tumor clones appeared in adjacent lung. A denser population of T cells in blood accompanied longer overall survival. The study sequenced only one region of the tumor. As a result, intratumor heterogeneity could not be excluded and remains possible.

TCRdb's copy holds only in-frame clones and misses some; the assay was immunoSEQ multiplex PCR. The sample contains over 40,000 clones, approximately 91% of which appear only once. CDR3 length equals 15 residues. The V segment lost 6 bases and the J segment 4 bases; nucleotides outside the gene matches: 6. The germline gives CDR1 MNHNS, CDR2 SASEGT. Comments on this clone: Its specificity is not known.

The receptor was derived from a female donor at least 60 years old with stage I squamous cell lung carcinoma. The chain combines TRBV6-1 with TRBJ2-2, with TRBD2 matching over 9 bases. This material consisted of peripheral blood, taken before any cancer treatment. The CDR3 is CASRVAGAVTGELFF. DNA for the CDR3: TGTGCCAGCAGAGTAGCGGGAGCGGTCACCGGGGAGCTGTTTTTT.